Shown below are 18 T cell receptor beta chains from a single sample sequenced in a study of CD4 T cells in relation to SARS-CoV-2 and coronaviruses. These TCRs' antigens remain unknown. The unexposed donors gave CD4+ T cells in about 2011-2019, prior to COVID-19. CD4+ T cells were isolated from the cells after roughly 11 days of culture. Profiling relied on immunoSEQ multiplex PCR, and the TCRdb table lists in-frame clones only, not all of them. The table has about 29,000 clones, approximately 80% seen once. Specimen: CD4+ T cells from PBMCs, cultured in vitro. These receptors were collected from a human donor in good health.

CDR3 nucleotide sequence: TGTGCCAGCTCACTTCCCCTGGAAAACTATGGCTACACCTTC. Translating it yields CASSLPLENYGYTF. V is TRBV18 and J is TRBJ1-2; D is unresolved. The CDR3 is 14 residues long. Germline V gene data show CDR1 as KGHSH and CDR2 as LQKENI. The V end lost 4 bases, the J end lost 2 bases, and 11 bases lay between the germline ends.

This chain's CDR3 is CASSRGQGTEAFF. The DNA of the CDR3 is TGTGCCAGCAGCAGAGGACAGGGGACTGAAGCTTTCTTT. V usage is TRBV6-2 or TRBV6-3 and J usage is TRBJ1-1, with 9 bases fitting TRBD1. V dropped 6 bases and J dropped 5; count of bases not matched to a gene: 4. The CDR3 contains 13 residues. In germline, CDR1 is MNHEY, CDR2 SVGEGT.

The rearrangement uses TRBV5-1 and TRBJ2-3; D is unresolved. V was trimmed by 0 bases and J by 5 bases, leaving 4 bases between them. The CDR3 totals 12 residues. Per the germline V gene, CDR1 is SGHRS and CDR2 is YFSETQ. The CDR3 reads CASSLGRDTQYF. The CDR3 region has the DNA TGCGCCAGCAGCTTGGGGAGAGATACGCAGTATTTT.

The chain is built from TRBV6-2 or TRBV6-3 and TRBJ2-5; TRBD2 matches 13 bases. The V gene end was trimmed by 2 bases and the J gene end by 2 bases; junction bases not matched to a gene: 17. CDR1 and CDR2 from the germline V gene are MNHEY and SVGEGT. The CDR3 runs to 21 residues. This CDR3 is CASSYPSRLAGGLNLQETQYF. The CDR3 nucleotides read TGTGCCAGCAGTTACCCCTCTCGACTAGCGGGGGGCCTTAACCTGCAAGAGACCCAGTACTTC.

The chain has TRBV5-4 and TRBJ2-5; 15 nucleotides line up with TRBD2. Germline CDR1 SGHNT, CDR2 YYREEE (reference sequence). With V trimmed by 4 bases and J by 5 bases, 6 bases remained unmatched. CDR3 length equals 16 residues. Here the CDR3 DNA reads TGTGCCAGCAGCAGCGGGACTAGCGGGGGGCTGGAGACCCAGTACTTC. Amino acids: CASSSGTSGGLETQYF.

This sequence joins TRBV5-1 and TRBJ2-3; 11 bases fit TRBD2. Looked up from germline, CDR1 is SGHRS and CDR2 is YFSETQ. The trim removed 1 base at V and 0 bases at J, leaving 13 bases unmatched. CDR3 length: 20 amino acids. The CDR3 region has the DNA TGCGCCAGCAGCTTGTTCTCCCCTGGGACTAGCGGCTCTAGCACAGATACGCAGTATTTT. Translated: CASSLFSPGTSGSSTDTQYF.

The table lists this clone with a few counts. In nucleotides, the CDR3 is TGCGCCAGCAGCCAAGGTCGCAGGGGGGTTTCCTATAATTCACCCCTCCACTTT. Its protein product is CASSQGRRGVSYNSPLHF. This chain joins TRBV4-1 and TRBJ1-6, with 7 positions matching TRBD1. Losses at the gene ends were 1 base for V and 1 base for J; bases not matched to a gene: 7. CDR1 and CDR2 from the germline V gene are MGHRA and YSYEKL. The length of the CDR3 is 18 residues.

This chain connects TRBV2 to TRBJ2-1; D is undetermined. Trimming cost V 5 bases and J 8 bases, with 10 bases left between them. The germline V gene encodes CDR1 SNHLY and CDR2 FYNNEI. The CDR3 covers 12 residues. CDR3 sequence reads: CASSYLVYEQFF. CDR3 sequence (DNA): TGTGCCAGCAGTTACCTAGTCTATGAGCAGTTCTTC.

V gene TRBV30 combines with J gene TRBJ2-5; D unclear. V was trimmed by 2 bases and J by 5 bases, leaving 3 bases between them. Germline CDR1 reads GTSNPN; CDR2 reads SVGIG (reference sequence). CDR3 length: 10 amino acids. In DNA form, the CDR3 reads TGTGCCTGGAGTTTGGAGACCCAGTACTTC. It translates to CAWSLETQYF.

The chain combines TRBV7-9 with TRBJ2-1; D is tentatively TRBD1 or TRBD2 (6 bases each). Deletions cut 5 bases from V and 6 bases from J, with 14 bases between. This CDR3 region has 14 residues. Germline CDR1 and CDR2: SEHNR and FQNEAQ (reference sequence). The CDR3 sequence: CASSPREGGNEQFF. CDR3 sequence (DNA): TGTGCCAGCAGCCCCCGCGAGGGGGGCAATGAGCAGTTCTTC.

V is TRBV18 and J is TRBJ1-1; 11 positions agree with TRBD1. V was clipped by 3 bases and J by 6 bases; unmatched bases: 6. Germline lookup yields CDR1 KGHSH and CDR2 LQKENI. CDR3 length: 15 amino acids. CDR3 amino acids: CASSPGTGGKAEAFF. The DNA of the CDR3 is TGTGCCAGCTCACCCGGGACAGGGGGTAAGGCTGAAGCTTTCTTT.

In this sample, this clone turned up a few times. The V call is TRBV7-9, the J call TRBJ2-2; 8 positions agree with TRBD2. The germline CDR1 and CDR2 sequences are SEHNR and FQNEAQ (reference sequence). This CDR3 is 15 amino acids long. The ends lost 5 bases at V and 4 bases at J; junction bases unmatched: 6. The CDR3 loop is CASSRWTSSTGELFF. The CDR3 DNA follows: TGTGCCAGCAGCCGTTGGACTAGCAGCACCGGGGAGCTGTTTTTT.

This clone was found once. The chain recombines TRBV27 with TRBJ1-3; no clear D. There are 17 residues in the CDR3. V was cut by 0 bases and J by 0 bases, with 12 bases left in between. Germline lookup yields CDR1 MNHEY and CDR2 SMNVEV (reference sequence). CDR3 protein: CASSLSGGSGSGNTIYF. As DNA, the CDR3 is TGTGCCAGCAGTTTATCGGGAGGGTCTGGCTCTGGAAACACCATATATTTT.

The chain recombines TRBV2 with TRBJ2-3; TRBD1 or TRBD2 may be the D gene (6 bases each). The germline V and J ends were trimmed by 2 bases and 5 bases, with 14 bases remaining between them. CDR3 size: 15 residues. The germline CDR1 and CDR2 sequences are SNHLY and FYNNEI. CDR3 DNA: TGTGCCAGCAGTGAACTGAGGGGGGCGGGAGATACGCAGTATTTT. Residues: CASSELRGAGDTQYF.

V gene TRBV27 combines with J gene TRBJ2-2; D unresolved. Per germline, CDR1 MNHEY and CDR2 SMNVEV (reference sequence). This CDR3 is 14 amino acids long. The V gene lost 3 bases and the J gene lost 1 base, with 6 bases spanning the gap. The CDR3 coding sequence is TGTGCCAGCAGTTTGAGTTGGAACACCGGGGAGCTGTTTTTT. Protein: CASSLSWNTGELFF.

This chain uses TRBV3-1 (or the pseudogene TRBV3-2) with TRBJ2-2; 7 nucleotides agree with TRBD1. Germline lookup yields CDR1 LGHDT and CDR2 YNNKEL (reference sequence). This CDR3 comprises 13 residues. V was pared by 7 bases and J by 3 bases, with 2 bases of the junction left unmatched. CDR3 amino acids: CASIDRDTGELFF. CDR3 coding DNA: TGTGCCAGCATTGACAGGGACACCGGGGAGCTGTTTTTT.

The chain combines TRBV19 with TRBJ2-1; TRBD1 aligns across 9 bases. The CDR3 runs 15 residues. Germline CDR1 is LNHDA and CDR2 is SQIVND (reference sequence). V was pared by 8 bases and J by 6 bases, with 11 bases of the junction left unmatched. CDR3 region: CASSPWGQGINEQFF. In nucleotides, the CDR3 is TGTGCCAGTTCCCCCTGGGGACAGGGAATCAATGAGCAGTTCTTC.

The rearrangement uses TRBV2 and TRBJ1-5; D is uncertain. The CDR3 runs 14 residues. Trimming cost V 7 bases and J 3 bases, with 13 bases left between them. From germline, CDR1 is SNHLY and CDR2 FYNNEI. CDR3 nucleotides: TGTGCCAGCAAGGCCCTGGAATCCAATCAGCCCCAGCATTTT. Translating it yields CASKALESNQPQHF.